Listed below are T cell receptor beta chains from one sample, sequenced in a study of T cell changes during pregnancy in multiple sclerosis. Data came from immunoSEQ multiplex PCR; TCRdb stores just in-frame clones and leaves some out. The sample records roughly 84,000 clones, around 93% being singletons. The sequences come from peripheral blood, collected in the third trimester of pregnancy. These receptors all stem from a female donor in good health, enrolled as a control in a pregnancy study. Each CDR3 is given with its conserved first and last residue. The D gene is left open where the match is weak. Size is omitted from some rows. Given values are once, few, many or a class for expanded clones.

TRBD1	TRBV5-1	TRBJ2-7	NA	CASSSRDRWDRTGEQYF
NA	TRBV5-1	TRBJ2-1	NA	CASATGESAYNEQFF
TRBD2	TRBV6-5	TRBJ2-1	NA	CASSYSIAGGPGEQFF
NA	TRBV5-1	TRBJ2-5	NA	CASSFPQQETQYF
TRBD2	TRBV5-1	TRBJ2-7	NA	CASSLTGDRGGYEQYF
TRBD1	TRBV14	TRBJ1-1	NA	CASSQGHDRALGAEAFF
TRBD1	TRBV2	TRBJ2-5	NA	CASTTYRGEETQYF
TRBD1	TRBV27	TRBJ1-2	NA	CASSLYGTVNNYGYTF
NA	TRBV29-1	TRBJ1-2	NA	CSVSGTYYGYTF
TRBD1	TRBV5-5	TRBJ1-5	few	CASSPGGGNQPQHF
NA	TRBV19	TRBJ2-6	NA	CASSIFIRSGANVLTF
NA	TRBV5-1	TRBJ2-5	NA	CASSLEGVRRETQYF
TRBD1	TRBV6-1	TRBJ2-5	NA	CASRYTGGGETQYF
NA	TRBV18	TRBJ1-1	NA	CASSRDSPKDTEAFF
NA	TRBV28	TRBJ2-7	once	CASTQGHLFYEQYF
TRBD1	TRBV5-1	TRBJ2-2	NA	CASSLQGFGGELFF
NA	TRBV6-5	TRBJ1-5	NA	CASSLLGGSEPQHF
TRBD2	TRBV27	TRBJ2-5	NA	CASSSSGSRAEAQYF
NA	TRBV5-1	TRBJ2-5	NA	CASRDSSRETQYF
TRBD1	TRBV6-5	TRBJ2-1	once	CASSYYRGSSYNEQFF
NA	TRBV2	TRBJ2-7	NA	CASRTEIYEQYF
NA	TRBV18	TRBJ2-5	NA	CASSPTRTGGETQYF